This is a list of T cell receptor beta chains from one sample in a study of cytomegalovirus exposure and HLA in healthy donors. Profiling relied on immunoSEQ multiplex PCR, and the TCRdb table lists in-frame clones only, not all of them. Among 100,000 to 150,000 clones listed, 80% to 90% were seen once. The sequenced material came from PBMCs. The receptors were gathered from a woman between 18 and 30 years old in good health and CMV-seronegative. CDR3s include the opening cysteine and the closing phenylalanine or tryptophan. A D gene is named only where the DNA matches it firmly. Size is stated for part of the rows, as once, few or many counts, or as a class when the clone is expanded.

TRBV6-1	15	NA	TRBJ2-3	NA	CASSERGGSTDTQYF	TGTGCCAGCAGTGAACGTGGCGGATCCACAGATACGCAGTATTTT
TRBV6-5	14	NA	TRBJ2-1	NA	CASSSGLKRNEQFF	TGTGCCAGCAGTTCGGGACTCAAGCGCAATGAGCAGTTCTTC
TRBV4-2	19	NA	TRBJ2-7	TRBD1	CASSQDPVGQGAGHREQYF	TGTGCCAGCAGCCAAGATCCGGTAGGACAGGGGGCCGGTCACCGCGAGCAGTACTTC
TRBV14	17	NA	TRBJ2-1	NA	CASSQEGVSGMRDEQFF	TGTGCCAGCAGCCAAGAAGGAGTCTCCGGCATGAGGGATGAGCAGTTCTTC
TRBV30	15	NA	TRBJ2-1	TRBD2	CAWSPGLAGGDEQFF	TGTGCCTGGAGTCCCGGACTAGCGGGGGGCGATGAGCAGTTCTTC
TRBV13	12	NA	TRBJ2-7	TRBD1	CASSPQGDEQYF	TGTGCCAGCAGCCCACAGGGGGACGAGCAGTACTTC
TRBV10-3	14	NA	TRBJ2-5	NA	CAISEQGPQETQYF	TGTGCCATCAGTGAACAGGGTCCCCAAGAGACCCAGTACTTC
TRBV5-8	11	once	TRBJ1-2	NA	CASSLQAGYTF	TGTGCCAGCAGCTTGCAAGCTGGCTACACCTTC
TRBV7-9	15	once	TRBJ2-5	TRBD2	CASSHFRTSNETQYF	TGTGCCAGCAGCCATTTCCGGACTAGCAATGAGACCCAGTACTTC
TRBV21-1	15	NA	TRBJ1-5	NA	CASSKAGWVQQPQHF	TGTGCCAGCAGCAAAGCGGGCTGGGTCCAACAGCCCCAGCATTTT
TRBV5-1	14	NA	TRBJ1-5	TRBD1	CASSAGQGDQPQHF	TGCGCCAGCAGCGCGGGACAGGGAGATCAGCCCCAGCATTTT
TRBV28	15	NA	TRBJ1-1	TRBD1	CASSPPGTALTEAFF	TGTGCCAGCAGTCCCCCCGGGACAGCCCTCACTGAAGCTTTCTTT
TRBV30	15	NA	TRBJ2-1	TRBD2	CACPHGASGLDEQFF	TGTGCCTGCCCTCACGGGGCTAGCGGGCTCGATGAGCAGTTCTTC
TRBV11-2	16	NA	TRBJ2-3	TRBD2	CASSPLSGISTDTQYF	TGTGCCAGCAGCCCGCTTAGCGGGATAAGCACAGATACGCAGTATTTT
TRBV4-3	15	once	TRBJ2-2	TRBD1	CASSQWTGIPGELFF	TGCGCCAGCAGCCAGTGGACAGGGATTCCCGGGGAGCTGTTTTTT
TRBV28	14	once	TRBJ1-1	NA	CASIPGWVGSEAFF	TGTGCCAGCATTCCAGGGTGGGTTGGGTCTGAAGCTTTCTTT
TRBV28	16	NA	TRBJ2-6	NA	CASSPLPGAGANVLTF	TGTGCCAGCAGTCCTCTCCCGGGAGCTGGGGCCAACGTCCTGACTTTC
TRBV28	15	NA	TRBJ1-2	NA	CASSGPRLANYGYTF	TGTGCCAGCAGCGGCCCCCGGCTAGCTAACTATGGCTACACCTTC
TRBV5-6	16	NA	TRBJ2-3	TRBD2	CASSLRRGGSTDTQYF	TGTGCCAGCAGCTTGCGCCGGGGGGGCAGTACAGATACGCAGTATTTT
TRBV6-5	14	NA	TRBJ1-6	NA	CASSFGTPSSPLHF	TGTGCCAGCAGCTTCGGGACACCAAGTTCACCCCTCCACTTT
TRBV15	15	few	TRBJ2-2	TRBD2	CATGGTSGYTGELFF	TGTGCCACTGGGGGGACTAGCGGCTACACCGGGGAGCTGTTTTTT
TRBV1	15	once	TRBJ2-3	NA	CTSTRPPSVTDTQYF	TGCACCAGCACCCGTCCTCCTAGCGTCACAGATACGCAGTATTTT
TRBV6-6	14	NA	TRBJ1-4	TRBD1	CASSTGTGSEKLFF	TGTGCCAGCAGTACCGGGACAGGGTCGGAAAAACTGTTTTTT
TRBV6-5	14	NA	TRBJ2-7	NA	CASCAVGAAYEQYF	TGTGCCAGCTGCGCGGTGGGAGCAGCCTACGAGCAGTACTTC
TRBV9	16	NA	TRBJ2-1	TRBD2	CASSTAPGLAYNEQFF	TGTGCCAGCAGCACTGCGCCGGGACTAGCCTACAATGAGCAGTTCTTC
TRBV6-6	16	NA	TRBJ1-5	NA	CASSSQGIGPNQPQHF	TGTGCCAGCAGCTCACAGGGAATTGGGCCCAATCAGCCCCAGCATTTT
TRBV9	14	NA	TRBJ1-5	NA	CASSVGGHNQPQHF	TGTGCCAGCAGCGTAGGAGGGCACAATCAGCCCCAGCATTTT
TRBV13	18	NA	TRBJ1-5	TRBD1	CASSFRGSGRGNDQPQHF	TGTGCCAGCAGCTTCCGAGGCTCGGGCAGGGGGAACGATCAGCCCCAGCATTTT
TRBV9	15	NA	TRBJ2-7	NA	CASSARGDLNYEQYF	TGTGCCAGCAGCGCCCGAGGGGACTTAAACTACGAGCAGTACTTC
TRBV28	15	NA	TRBJ1-2	TRBD1	CASSAPQGTNYGYTF	TGTGCCAGCAGTGCCCCACAGGGGACCAACTATGGCTACACCTTC
TRBV4-1	15	NA	TRBJ1-1	NA	CASRPLDVTAFEAFF	TGCGCCAGCAGACCCTTGGACGTGACAGCCTTCGAAGCTTTCTTT
TRBV6-5	14	NA	TRBJ2-5	NA	CASSYGSVRETQYF	TGTGCCAGCAGTTACGGTAGCGTCAGGGAGACCCAGTACTTC
TRBV28	13	NA	TRBJ1-3	NA	CASSFQAGNTIYF	TGTGCCAGCAGTTTTCAAGCCGGAAACACCATATATTTT
TRBV9	17	NA	TRBJ1-3	NA	CASSVETGRYSGNTIYF	TGTGCCAGCAGCGTAGAAACAGGACGTTACTCTGGAAACACCATATATTTT
TRBV11-2	16	NA	TRBJ2-2	TRBD2	CASRMTSQGNTGELFF	TGTGCCAGCAGGATGACTAGCCAGGGGAACACCGGGGAGCTGTTTTTT
TRBV27	16	NA	TRBJ2-1	NA	CASSLSFTGSGHEQFF	TGTGCCAGCAGTTTATCGTTTACAGGGTCGGGCCATGAGCAGTTCTTC
TRBV28	15	NA	TRBJ2-1	NA	CASSLIQSSYNEQFF	TGTGCCAGCAGTTTGATACAGAGCTCCTACAATGAGCAGTTCTTC
TRBV27	15	NA	TRBJ2-7	NA	CASSLSSGSHYEQYF	TGTGCCAGCAGCCTTTCGAGCGGGTCTCACTACGAGCAGTACTTC
TRBV10-3	13	NA	TRBJ2-1	TRBD2	CAIHRGGYNEQFF	TGTGCCATCCATCGCGGGGGATACAATGAGCAGTTCTTC
TRBV6-5	13	NA	TRBJ1-2	TRBD1	CASMEKGGDGYTF	TGTGCCAGCATGGAAAAAGGGGGCGATGGCTACACCTTC
TRBV7-6	16	NA	TRBJ2-5	TRBD2	CASSLGSGWYQETQYF	TGTGCCAGCAGCTTGGGTAGCGGGTGGTACCAAGAGACCCAGTACTTC
TRBV7-2	12	NA	TRBJ2-2	NA	CASQFYTGELFF	TGTGCCAGCCAGTTCTACACCGGGGAGCTGTTTTTT
TRBV30	14	NA	TRBJ1-4	NA	CACPTGGWEEKLFF	TGTGCCTGCCCCACGGGGGGCTGGGAGGAAAAACTGTTTTTT
TRBV6-4	17	NA	TRBJ2-3	TRBD2	CASSDSMAGGPVDTQYF	TGTGCCAGCAGTGACTCGATGGCGGGGGGGCCCGTCGATACGCAGTATTTT
TRBV6-5	15	NA	TRBJ2-2	NA	CASSSGGVGGRELFF	TGTGCCAGCAGTTCCGGAGGGGTCGGAGGCCGGGAGCTGTTTTTT
TRBV27	14	NA	TRBJ2-7	NA	CASSLRIGAYEQYF	TGTGCCAGCAGTTTAAGGATAGGGGCCTACGAGCAGTACTTC
TRBV28	13	NA	TRBJ2-3	TRBD2	CASSILATDTQYF	TGTGCCAGCAGCATACTAGCGACAGATACGCAGTATTTT
TRBV15	15	once	TRBJ2-1	TRBD2	CATSSIAGVRVEQFF	TGTGCCACCAGCAGTATAGCGGGAGTTCGTGTTGAGCAGTTCTTC
TRBV5-1	18	NA	TRBJ2-3	TRBD2	CASSQGLEVAADTDTQYF	TGCGCCAGCAGCCAGGGACTAGAAGTGGCGGCTGACACAGATACGCAGTATTTT
TRBV4-3	14	NA	TRBJ2-2	TRBD1	CASSLNRGIGELFF	TGCGCCAGCAGCCTAAACAGGGGTATCGGGGAGCTGTTTTTT
TRBV6-1	16	NA	TRBJ1-5	NA	CASSELGRGNLQPQHF	TGTGCCAGCAGTGAACTCGGCAGGGGCAACCTTCAGCCCCAGCATTTT
TRBV28	14	once	TRBJ1-2	TRBD1	CASILGQGNYGYTF	TGTGCCAGCATTCTAGGACAGGGGAACTATGGCTACACCTTC
TRBV2	13	NA	TRBJ1-2	TRBD1	CAMTGEGNYGYTF	TGTGCCATGACAGGGGAGGGGAACTATGGCTACACCTTC
TRBV28	12	few	TRBJ1-2	NA	CAAVGGYYGYTF	TGTGCCGCGGTTGGCGGTTACTATGGCTACACCTTC
TRBV6-5	13	NA	TRBJ2-7	NA	CASSLLGGGEQYF	TGTGCCAGCAGTCTCCTGGGAGGAGGGGAGCAGTACTTC